The 16 T cell receptor beta chains presented below share a single source sample, sequenced in a study of blood T cell repertoires in COVID-19. Sequenced by immunoSEQ multiplex PCR; TCRdb stores in-frame clones only, minus some. The sample lists 110,000 to 150,000 clones; roughly three quarters were seen once. The material sequenced was peripheral blood. The receptors here all came from a woman between 55 and 75 years old with acute or convalescent COVID-19.

In nucleotides, the CDR3 is TGTGCCAGTAGTCCTCCGACTAGCGGGAGCGGACGGGAGCAGTACTTC. Residues: CASSPPTSGSGREQYF. V gene TRBV19 combines with J gene TRBJ2-7; 12 bases fit TRBD2. CDR3 size: 16 residues. Germline lookup yields CDR1 LNHDA and CDR2 SQIVND (reference sequence). V shed 5 bases, J shed 7 bases, and the junction held 12 bases outside the gene matches.

On this clone itself: The same CDR3 also results from other DNA sequences found in this sample. The V call is TRBV4-1, the J call TRBJ1-1, with D tentatively TRBD1 (6 bases). CDR3 size: 14 residues. The germline V gene has CDR1 MGHRA and CDR2 YSYEKL. The germline V and J ends were trimmed by 1 base and 4 bases, with 10 bases remaining between them. In nucleotides, the CDR3 is TGCGCCAGCAGCCAAGTGCAGGGGACCACTGAAGCTTTCTTT. It translates to CASSQVQGTTEAFF.

The sample holds a few counts of this clone. The gene calls are TRBV6-6 and TRBJ1-6; D is perhaps TRBD1 (6 bases). CDR1 MNHNY and CDR2 SVGAGI come from the germline V gene (reference sequence). The CDR3 sequence is 15 residues long. Trimming took off 5 bases at V and 5 bases at J, with 13 bases between the two ends. For the CDR3, the DNA is TGTGCCAGCAGTACGACAGGTCCTAATAATTCACCCCTCCACTTT. It is translated as CASSTTGPNNSPLHF.

The chain uses TRBV9 and TRBJ2-1; perhaps TRBD1 as D (6 bases). Germline CDR1 is SGDLS and CDR2 is YYNGEE. Trimming cost V 2 bases and J 8 bases, with 14 bases left between them. The CDR3 consists of 14 residues. CDR3 in DNA: TGTGCCAGCAGCGTCCAGGGGAGTGTCCATGAGCAGTTCTTC. Protein product: CASSVQGSVHEQFF.

The chain carries TRBV30 and TRBJ2-1; 7 bases match TRBD2. J gave up 3 bases and V 4 bases, and 3 bases lay outside the gene matches. Germline CDR1 GTSNPN, CDR2 SVGIG (reference sequence). This CDR3 comprises 13 residues. The DNA for the CDR3 is TGTGCCTGGATGAGGGACTACTACAATGAGCAGTTCTTC. It is translated as CAWMRDYYNEQFF.

This chain uses TRBV5-4 with TRBJ2-2; D may be TRBD2 (5 bases). Germline-derived CDR1 and CDR2 are SGHNT and YYREEE (reference sequence). The CDR3 is made up of 14 amino acids. Trimming removed 6 bases from V and 4 bases from J, with 13 bases in between. CDR3 region: CASKAPEGTGELFF. The DNA of the CDR3 is TGTGCCAGCAAAGCCCCAGAGGGCACCGGGGAGCTGTTTTTT.

This clone was found once. DNA of the CDR3: TGTGCCAGCAGCGACCAGGGCCTGGGAGGCTACACCTTC. It codes for CASSDQGLGGYTF. The genes are TRBV7-9 and TRBJ1-2, with D perhaps TRBD1 (5 bases). Trimming took off 5 bases at V and 8 bases at J, with 15 bases between the two ends. CDR1 is SEHNR, CDR2 FQNEAQ, per germline (reference sequence). The CDR3 covers 13 residues.

This clone was counted between two and nine times. The chain combines TRBV6-5 with TRBJ2-7; 7 positions match TRBD1. The V segment lost 6 bases and the J segment 1 base; nucleotides outside the gene matches: 6. The CDR3 sequence is 14 residues long. Per the germline V gene, CDR1 is MNHEY and CDR2 is SVGAGI. CDR3 sequence: CASRVPGQSYEQYF. The CDR3 DNA follows: TGTGCCAGCAGGGTCCCGGGACAGTCCTACGAGCAGTACTTC.

The J gene is TRBJ2-3, the V gene TRBV6-4, with D unresolved. Germline V gives CDR1 MRHNA, CDR2 SNTAGT. With 6 bases removed from V and 1 base from J, the gap between germline ends came to 14 bases. The CDR3 is 15 residues long. The CDR3 loop is CASSITETRTDTQYF. Written as DNA, the CDR3 is TGTGCCAGCAGCATAACAGAAACGCGCACAGATACGCAGTATTTT.

This chain uses TRBV10-3 with TRBJ2-2, with D tentatively TRBD1 (6 bases). The CDR3 is made up of 13 amino acids. With 7 bases removed from V and 7 bases from J, the gap between germline ends came to 13 bases. The germline CDR1 and CDR2 sequences are ENHRY and SYGVKD. The CDR3 DNA reads as TGTGCCATCACTCCAGGGGTGCACGGGGAGCTGTTTTTT. Translation: CAITPGVHGELFF.

This clone was seen a handful of times. The gene calls are TRBV2 and TRBJ2-7, with 10 bases lining up with TRBD1. V lost 4 bases, J lost 4 bases, and 7 bases stayed unmatched. CDR3 length equals 15 residues. Germline V gene data show CDR1 as SNHLY and CDR2 as FYNNEI. The CDR3 loop is CASSGPGQGFYEQYF. The CDR3 DNA is TGTGCCAGCAGTGGACCGGGACAGGGGTTTTACGAGCAGTACTTC.

The CDR3 DNA follows: TGTGCCAGCAGCGTAGGGGCAGTTGATCAGCCCCAGCATTTT. Protein sequence: CASSVGAVDQPQHF. V usage is TRBV9 and J usage is TRBJ1-5; D gene uncertain. CDR1 SGDLS and CDR2 YYNGEE come from the germline V gene. This CDR3 region has 14 residues. V dropped 0 bases and J dropped 5 bases, with 9 bases sitting between them. Full variable domain (missing parts from reference TRBV9 and TRBJ1-5): DSGVTQTPKHLITATGQRVTLRCSPRSGDLSVYWYQQSLDQGLQFLIQYYNGEERAKGNILERFSAQQFPDLHSELNLSSLELGDSALYFCASSVGAVDQPQHFGDGTRLSIL.

As DNA, the CDR3 is TGTGCCAGCAGCTTGCCGAAAGCGGGAGTCAACTCCTACGAGCAGTACTTC. Protein sequence: CASSLPKAGVNSYEQYF. The chain uses TRBV5-5 and TRBJ2-7; the match to TRBD2 covers 8 bases. The ends lost 1 base at V and 0 bases at J; junction bases unmatched: 9. The CDR3 sequence is 17 residues long. The germline V gene encodes CDR1 SGHKS and CDR2 YYEKEE (reference sequence).

The V gene is TRBV11-2, the J gene TRBJ2-5; TRBD1 is a possible D gene (6 bases). V was pared by 6 bases and J by 7 bases, with 18 bases between. Germline V gene lookup returns CDR1 SGHAT and CDR2 FQNNGV. This CDR3 contains 14 residues. This CDR3 is CASRSTESRGTQYF. The CDR3 nucleotides are TGTGCCAGCAGGTCAACCGAGTCCAGGGGGACCCAGTACTTC.

The V gene is TRBV9, the J gene TRBJ1-4; D ambiguous. This CDR3 spans 15 amino acids. V was cut by 8 bases and J by 0 bases, with 14 bases left in between. Germline V gene sequence: CDR1 SGDLS, CDR2 YYNGEE. In DNA, the CDR3 is TGTGCCAGTACTCTAGGAGTTGCAACTAATGAAAAACTGTTTTTT. Encoded protein: CASTLGVATNEKLFF.

The genes are TRBV6-5 and TRBJ2-1; possibly TRBD2 for D (5 bases). Trimming took off 2 bases at V and 8 bases at J, with 10 bases between the two ends. The CDR3 has 13 residues. Per germline, CDR1 MNHEY and CDR2 SVGAGI. The CDR3 protein is CASSYLGRDEQFF. The CDR3 DNA follows: TGTGCCAGCAGTTACCTCGGGCGGGATGAGCAGTTCTTC.